These 5 T cell receptor beta chains share one sample of origin, sequenced in a study of blood T cell repertoires in COVID-19. Clones were sequenced by immunoSEQ multiplex PCR, and TCRdb holds only the in-frame ones, with some missing. Of 250,000 to 350,000 clones in the sample, about 89% were seen once. Sequenced: peripheral blood. These receptors came from a woman aged 40 to 55 who had recovered from COVID-19.

The V call is TRBV28, the J call TRBJ2-2, with D tentatively TRBD1 (6 bases). Germline V gene data show CDR1 as MDHEN and CDR2 as SYDVKM. The V and J ends lost 2 bases and 3 bases respectively, with 13 bases between them. The CDR3 loop spans 16 amino acids. The DNA for the CDR3 is TGTGCCAGCAGTTTACCCCCAGGGGCGGACACCGGGGAGCTGTTTTTT. This gives the protein CASSLPPGADTGELFF.

The chain links TRBV29-1 to TRBJ2-5; 9 bases line up with TRBD2. V gave up 5 bases and J gave up 3 bases; unmatched junction bases: 4. Germline CDR1 reads SQVTM; CDR2 reads ANQGSEA. CDR3 length: 13 residues. Here the CDR3 DNA reads TGCAGCGTTCCGACTAGCGGAGAAGAGACCCAGTACTTC. Translation gives CSVPTSGEETQYF.

CDR3 nucleotide sequence: TGCGCCAGCAGCTTGGCGTCAGGGGAAGAGACCCAGTACTTC. Its translation: CASSLASGEETQYF. The V and J genes are TRBV5-1 and TRBJ2-5; D is perhaps TRBD1 (6 bases). The CDR3 extends over 14 amino acids. Per the germline V gene, CDR1 is SGHRS and CDR2 is YFSETQ. Trimming took 0 bases from V and 3 from J, leaving 9 bases between them. Together with reference TRBV5-1 and TRBJ2-5, the CDR3 gives the full variable domain: KAGVTQTPRYLIKTRGQQVTLSCSPISGHRSVSWYQQTPGQGLQFLFEYFSETQRNKGNFPGRFSGRQFSNSRSEMNVSTLELGDSALYLCASSLASGEETQYFGPGTRLLVL.

This clone was recorded once. The chain links TRBV6-5 to TRBJ2-7; tentative D call: TRBD1 (6 bases). CDR3 length: 15 residues. Germline values: CDR1 MNHEY, CDR2 SVGAGI. Trimming shortened V by 4 bases and J by 0 bases, and 13 bases separated the two germline ends. CDR3 residues: CASSSLTGPSYEQYF. In DNA, the CDR3 is TGTGCCAGCAGTTCCTTGACAGGCCCCTCCTACGAGCAGTACTTC.

V gene TRBV19 combines with J gene TRBJ1-2; 7 bases are a match to TRBD1. CDR3 length: 14 amino acids. Germline V CDR1 and CDR2: LNHDA, SQIVND (reference sequence). V lost 3 bases and J lost 4; bases outside the gene matches: 5. CDR3 nucleotide sequence: TGTGCCAGTAGTATGTTGGGACAGTCCTATGGCTACACCTTC. Amino acid sequence: CASSMLGQSYGYTF.